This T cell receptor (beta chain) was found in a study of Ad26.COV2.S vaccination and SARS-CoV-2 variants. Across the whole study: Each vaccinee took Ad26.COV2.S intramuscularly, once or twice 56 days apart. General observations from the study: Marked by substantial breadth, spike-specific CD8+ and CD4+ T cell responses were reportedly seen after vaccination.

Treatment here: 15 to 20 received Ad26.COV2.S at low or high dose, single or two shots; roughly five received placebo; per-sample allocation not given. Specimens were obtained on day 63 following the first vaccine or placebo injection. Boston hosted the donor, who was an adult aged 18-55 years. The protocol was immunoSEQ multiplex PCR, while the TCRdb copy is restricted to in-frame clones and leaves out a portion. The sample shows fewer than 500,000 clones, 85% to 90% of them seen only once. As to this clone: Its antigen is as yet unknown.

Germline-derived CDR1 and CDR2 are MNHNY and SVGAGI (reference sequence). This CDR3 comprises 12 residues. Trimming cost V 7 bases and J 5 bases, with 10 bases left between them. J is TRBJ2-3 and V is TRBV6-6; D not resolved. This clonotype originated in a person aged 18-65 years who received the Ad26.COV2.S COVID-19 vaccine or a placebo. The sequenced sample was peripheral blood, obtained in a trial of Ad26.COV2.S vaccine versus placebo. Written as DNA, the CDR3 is TGTGCCAGCACCTTTACCGGAGATACGCAGTATTTT. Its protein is CASTFTGDTQYF.